What follows is one T cell receptor beta chain and its context. The entry originates in a study of blood T cell repertoires in COVID-19. Cohorts were determined from participant-reported clinical history. Produced via immunoSEQ multiplex PCR; TCRdb's table is partial and in-frame only. The table has about 260,000 clones, 86% seen once; the top ten hold around 2%. This CDR3 has 15 amino acids. With 4 bases clipped from V and 2 bases from J, the junction kept 3 bases outside the gene matches. Germline V CDR1 and CDR2: KGHDR, SFDVKD. Sequenced: PBMCs or T cells enriched from blood (not recorded which). This TCR came from a woman aged 50 to 65 who had recovered from COVID-19. The chain couples TRBV24-1 to TRBJ2-3; 9 positions agree with TRBD2. The CDR3 reads CATSEAGGYTDTQYF. The CDR3 DNA is TGTGCCACCAGTGAAGCGGGAGGTTACACAGATACGCAGTATTTT.